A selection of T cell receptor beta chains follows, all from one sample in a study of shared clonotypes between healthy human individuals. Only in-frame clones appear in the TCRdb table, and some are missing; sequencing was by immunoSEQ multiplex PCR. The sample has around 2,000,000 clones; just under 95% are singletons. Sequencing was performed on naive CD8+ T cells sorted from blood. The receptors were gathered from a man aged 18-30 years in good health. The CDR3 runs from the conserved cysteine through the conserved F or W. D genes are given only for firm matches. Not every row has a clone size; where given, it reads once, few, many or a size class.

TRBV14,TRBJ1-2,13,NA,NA,TGTGCCAGCAGCCAAGACTCACGGGACGGCTACACCTTC,CASSQDSRDGYTF
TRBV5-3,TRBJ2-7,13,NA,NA,TGTGCCAGAAGCTTGTGGACTCCTTACGAGCAGTACTTC,CARSLWTPYEQYF
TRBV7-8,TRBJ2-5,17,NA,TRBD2,TGTGCCAGCAGCTCCCTTAGGACTAGCGGGGAAGAAGAGACCCAGTACTTC,CASSSLRTSGEEETQYF
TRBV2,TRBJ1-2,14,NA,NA,TGTGCCAGCAGTACCTTAACGGCGGTGTATGGCTACACCTTC,CASSTLTAVYGYTF
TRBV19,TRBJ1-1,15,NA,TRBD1,TGTGCCAGTAGTATGGCGGGACAGGGTTACACTGAAGCTTTCTTT,CASSMAGQGYTEAFF
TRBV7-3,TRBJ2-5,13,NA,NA,TGTGCCAGCAGCCCGGACACTCAAGAGACCCAGTACTTC,CASSPDTQETQYF
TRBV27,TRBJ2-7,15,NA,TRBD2,TGTGCCAGCAGGCCCCTTGGGACTAGCACTCACGAGCAGTACTTC,CASRPLGTSTHEQYF
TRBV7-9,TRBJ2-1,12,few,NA,TGTGCCAGCAGCTTGGGTCACAATGAGCAGTTCTTC,CASSLGHNEQFF
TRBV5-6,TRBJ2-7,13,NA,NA,TGTGCCAGCAGCCCCACGGAACAACAGCAGCAGTACTTC,CASSPTEQQQQYF
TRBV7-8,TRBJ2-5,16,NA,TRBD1,TGTGCCAGCAGCTTAGTAGGGGACAGGGACGGGGAGACCCAGTACTTC,CASSLVGDRDGETQYF
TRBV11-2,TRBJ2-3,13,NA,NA,TGTGCCAGCAGCCGTCAACTAACAGATACGCAGTATTTT,CASSRQLTDTQYF
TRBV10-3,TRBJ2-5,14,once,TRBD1,TGTGCCATCAGTGAGTCAGGGGGCCTAGAGACCCAGTACTTC,CAISESGGLETQYF
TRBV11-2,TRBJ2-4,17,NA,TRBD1,TGTGCCAGCAGCGTTTGGAAATACAGGGGGTCCCTAAACATTCAGTACTTC,CASSVWKYRGSLNIQYF
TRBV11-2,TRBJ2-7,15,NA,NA,TGTGCCAGCAGCTTAGTCGCAGGGTTAAAGTACGAGCAGTACTTC,CASSLVAGLKYEQYF
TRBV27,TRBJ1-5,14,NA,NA,TGTGCCAGCAGTTTAACGGGTAGCAATCAGCCCCAGCATTTT,CASSLTGSNQPQHF
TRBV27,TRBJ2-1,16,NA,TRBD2,TGTGCCAGCAGTTTATTAGCGGGAGGGACGGTGAATGAGCAGTTCTTC,CASSLLAGGTVNEQFF
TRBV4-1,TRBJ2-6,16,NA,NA,TGCGCCAGCAGCCAAGAATACCCCTCTGGGGCCAACGTCCTGACTTTC,CASSQEYPSGANVLTF
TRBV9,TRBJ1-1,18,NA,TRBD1,TGTGCCAGCAGCGTATTGGGACAGGGGGCAGGTTGGAACACTGAAGCTTTCTTT,CASSVLGQGAGWNTEAFF
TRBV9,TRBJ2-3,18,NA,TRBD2,TGTGCCAGCAGCGCAACTACTGGACTAGCGGGCAGCACAGATACGCAGTATTTT,CASSATTGLAGSTDTQYF
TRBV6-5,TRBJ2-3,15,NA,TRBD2,TGTGCCAGAGACCCCGGGACTAGCGGAACAGATACGCAGTATTTT,CARDPGTSGTDTQYF
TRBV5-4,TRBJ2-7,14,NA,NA,TGTGCCAGCAGCTTGAACCAGGGGCCCTACGAGCAGTACTTC,CASSLNQGPYEQYF
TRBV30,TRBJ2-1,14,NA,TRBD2,TGTGCCTGGAGTGGACTAGCGGGGGGGCCTGAGCAGTTCTTC,CAWSGLAGGPEQFF
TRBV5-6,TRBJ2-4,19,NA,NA,TGTGCCAGCAGCTTCTTTTTTTCTCCGGTGGACGTTGCCAAAAACATTCAGTACTTC,CASSFFFSPVDVAKNIQYF
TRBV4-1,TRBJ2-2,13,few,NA,TGCGCCAGCAGCCAGGGATACACCGGGGAGCTGTTTTTT,CASSQGYTGELFF
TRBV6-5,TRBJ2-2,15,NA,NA,TGTGCCAGCAGTTACTGGGCCGCGAACACCGGGGAGCTGTTTTTT,CASSYWAANTGELFF
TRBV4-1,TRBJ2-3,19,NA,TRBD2,TGCGCCAGCAGCCAAGTTCCCTTACTAGCGGGGGGCCTTCGGGATACGCAGTATTTT,CASSQVPLLAGGLRDTQYF
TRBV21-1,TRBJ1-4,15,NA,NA,TGTGCCAGCAGCAAAGCAGGGGCAACTAATGAAAAACTGTTTTTT,CASSKAGATNEKLFF
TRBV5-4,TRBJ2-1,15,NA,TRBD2,TGTGCCAGCAGCATGATGGGACTAGCGGGGGTTGAGCAGTTCTTC,CASSMMGLAGVEQFF
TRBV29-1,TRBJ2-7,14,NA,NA,TGCAGCGTTGTAAGACTCAGCGACGGGGACGAGCAGTACTTC,CSVVRLSDGDEQYF
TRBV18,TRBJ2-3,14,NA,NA,TGTGCCAGCTCACCAGCAGCTAGCACAGATACGCAGTATTTT,CASSPAASTDTQYF
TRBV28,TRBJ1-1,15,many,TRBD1,TGTGCCAGCAGCCGGGACAGGGCGTTGAACACTGAAGCTTTCTTT,CASSRDRALNTEAFF
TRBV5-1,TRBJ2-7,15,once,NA,TGCGCCAGCAGCTTGATGGGATTAGGAGACTACGAGCAGTACTTC,CASSLMGLGDYEQYF
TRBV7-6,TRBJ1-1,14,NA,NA,TGTGCCAGCAGCGCAACCCTTATCAGCACTGAAGCTTTCTTT,CASSATLISTEAFF
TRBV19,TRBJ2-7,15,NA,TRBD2,TGTGCCAGTAAAATAAGCGGTAGCGGGAGTTACGAGCAGTACTTC,CASKISGSGSYEQYF
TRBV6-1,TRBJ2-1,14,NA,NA,TGTGCCAGCAGTGGGGCAGTACTCTACAATGAGCAGTTCTTC,CASSGAVLYNEQFF
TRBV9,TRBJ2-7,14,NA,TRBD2,TGTGCCAGCAGCCCGGGGGGGGCAGCCTACGAGCAGTACTTC,CASSPGGAAYEQYF
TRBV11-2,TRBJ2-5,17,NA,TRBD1,TGTGCCAGCAGCTTAGTTTTGGGACAGGGGCTTCAAGAGACCCAGTACTTC,CASSLVLGQGLQETQYF
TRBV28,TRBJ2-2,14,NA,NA,TGTGCCACCACCCTTACCGGTGAGGTCGGGGAGCTGTTTTTT,CATTLTGEVGELFF